These 26 T cell receptor beta chains were all obtained from the same sample, sequenced in a study of T cell responses to AZD1222 COVID-19 vaccine. Libraries were prepared by immunoSEQ multiplex PCR; TCRdb keeps only in-frame clonotypes and omits some of them. Of 150,000 to 180,000 clones listed, 90% are singletons. The sample in question was peripheral blood, obtained on day 0 of AZD1222 vaccination. The receptor set was obtained from an adult in good health.

The chain joins TRBV5-4 to TRBJ2-1, with D possibly TRBD2 on 5 matching bases. Germline V lookup: CDR1 SGHNT, CDR2 YYREEE (reference sequence). V was trimmed by 4 bases and J by 8 bases, leaving 16 bases between them. The CDR3 extends over 14 amino acids. CDR3 coding DNA: TGTGCCAGCAGCCCGAGGGCCCCTTCCTATGAGCAGTTCTTC. This encodes CASSPRAPSYEQFF. Looking up the rest from reference TRBV5-4 and TRBJ2-1 gives the full variable domain: ETGVTQSPTHLIKTRGQQVTLRCSSQSGHNTVSWYQQALGQGPQFIFQYYREEENGRGNFPPRFSGLQFPNYSSELNVNALELDDSALYLCASSPRAPSYEQFFGPGTRLTVL.

The chain carries TRBV7-8 and TRBJ1-4, with D possibly TRBD1 on 5 matching bases. Germline lookup yields CDR1 SGHVS and CDR2 FQNEAQ. The CDR3 is 18 amino acids. V was cut by 1 base and J by 0 bases, with 15 bases left in between. CDR3 region: CASSLVFAWGATNEKLFF. The CDR3 region has the DNA TGTGCCAGCAGCTTAGTATTCGCGTGGGGCGCAACTAATGAAAAACTGTTTTTT. Full variable domain (remainder filled in from reference TRBV7-8 and TRBJ1-4): GAGVSQSPRYKVAKRGQDVALRCDPISGHVSLFWYQQALGQGPEFLTYFQNEAQLDKSGLPSDRFFAERPEGSVSTLKIQRTQQEDSAVYLCASSLVFAWGATNEKLFFGSGTQLSVL.

This clone appeared once. This sequence joins TRBV11-2 and TRBJ1-1; no definite D call. Between the trimmed V and J ends, which lost 5 bases and 3 bases, there was a span of 13 bases. The germline V gene encodes CDR1 SGHAT and CDR2 FQNNGV. This CDR3 is built from 14 residues. CDR3 DNA sequence: TGTGCCAGCAGCACTGCAACTGGGTACACTGAAGCTTTCTTT. It encodes CASSTATGYTEAFF.

This clone showed up just a few times. The rearrangement uses TRBV29-1 and TRBJ1-1, with unresolved D. The V gene's germline CDR1 is SQVTM and CDR2 ANQGSEA. This CDR3 region has 12 residues. V was clipped by 5 bases and J by 3 bases, with 10 bases between them. The CDR3: CSVSSGDTEAFF. CDR3 nucleotides: TGCAGCGTTTCAAGTGGAGACACTGAAGCTTTCTTT.

The V call is TRBV19, the J call TRBJ1-1; D might be TRBD1 (5 bases). The germline V gene encodes CDR1 LNHDA and CDR2 SQIVND (reference sequence). The V end lost 3 bases, the J end lost 3 bases, and 14 bases lay between the germline ends. This CDR3 region has 15 residues. The CDR3 sequence: CASSIRVGGDTEAFF. In DNA, the CDR3 is TGTGCCAGTAGTATCCGTGTGGGAGGGGACACTGAAGCTTTCTTT.

This chain joins TRBV6-5 and TRBJ2-7; 12 positions agree with TRBD2. The germline gives CDR1 MNHEY, CDR2 SVGAGI. The CDR3 has 16 amino acids. The ends lost 4 bases at V and 0 bases at J; junction bases unmatched: 4. CDR3 coding DNA: TGTGCCAGCAGTTCTTTACTAGCGGGGGGCTCCTACGAGCAGTACTTC. It specifies CASSSLLAGGSYEQYF.

This clone has a handful of counts. The CDR3 region has the DNA TGTGCCAGCTCACCTTCACCTATCACCTACGAGCAGTACTTC. It encodes CASSPSPITYEQYF. The chain uses TRBV18 and TRBJ2-7; D is undetermined. The CDR3 has 14 amino acids. V dropped 3 bases and J dropped 2 bases, with 11 bases sitting between them. The germline CDR1 and CDR2 sequences are KGHSH and LQKENI.

This clone came up many times. The rearrangement uses TRBV28 and TRBJ2-7; D is undetermined. Trimming left V 6 bases short and J 4 bases short, with 16 bases between. The CDR3 is made up of 14 amino acids. Looked up from germline, CDR1 is MDHEN and CDR2 is SYDVKM. CDR3 protein: CASRTYRTGYEQYF. For the CDR3, the DNA is TGTGCCAGCAGAACTTATCGGACCGGGTACGAGCAGTACTTC. The entire variable domain, with the rest obtained from reference TRBV28 and TRBJ2-7, is as follows: DVKVTQSSRYLVKRTGEKVFLECVQDMDHENMFWYRQDPGLGLRLIYFSYDVKMKEKGDIPEGYSVSREKKERFSLILESASTNQTSMYLCASRTYRTGYEQYFGPGTRLTVT.

The rearrangement uses TRBV12-5 and TRBJ2-3; D is perhaps TRBD1 or TRBD2 (5 bases each). The V gene's germline CDR1 is LGHNT and CDR2 FRNRAP. This CDR3 is built from 15 residues. Trimming pared 5 bases from V and 4 bases from J, leaving 16 bases between. The CDR3 DNA is TGTGCTAGTGGTCCGGGCGGTGGGGGACCAGATACGCAGTATTTT. It translates to CASGPGGGGPDTQYF.

The V and J genes are TRBV6-2 or TRBV6-3 and TRBJ1-2; D gene uncertain. This CDR3 contains 12 residues. Trimming left V 2 bases short and J 4 bases short, with 5 bases between. Germline V CDR1 and CDR2: MNHEY, SVGEGT. CDR3 residues: CASSYRFYGYTF. In DNA, the CDR3 is TGTGCCAGCAGTTACCGGTTCTATGGCTACACCTTC.

The V gene is TRBV6-1, the J gene TRBJ1-1; tentative D call: TRBD1 (5 bases). This CDR3 has 15 amino acids. Trimming took off 0 bases at V and 1 base at J, with 9 bases between the two ends. In germline, CDR1 is MNHNS, CDR2 SASEGT. As DNA, the CDR3 is TGTGCCAGCAGTGAAGCGAGGGGACCGAACACTGAAGCTTTCTTT. Protein product: CASSEARGPNTEAFF.

The table lists this clone with a count of one. The rearrangement links TRBV19 to TRBJ1-1; D unresolved. Germline assignment: CDR1 LNHDA and CDR2 SQIVND (reference sequence). V dropped 3 bases and J dropped 0 bases, with 14 bases sitting between them. The CDR3 extends over 16 amino acids. In nucleotides, the CDR3 is TGTGCCAGTAGTATCGGCAGCCCCGCAATGAACACTGAAGCTTTCTTT. It encodes CASSIGSPAMNTEAFF.

This clone was detected once. At one boundary the junction diverges from the germline segment, which might be a read error. The gene calls are TRBV7-7 and TRBJ1-6; 7 nucleotides line up with TRBD1. This CDR3 region has 18 residues. In germline, CDR1 is SSHAT, CDR2 FNYEAQ (reference sequence). The DNA of the CDR3 is TGTGCTAGCAGCCCTCCCCCGGGTAGGGGGCATGGTAATTCACCCCTCCACTTT. This sequence encodes CASSPPPGRGHGNSPLHF.

V and J are TRBV9 and TRBJ1-2; D remains ambiguous. The CDR3 runs 14 residues. V was cut by 0 bases and J by 2 bases, with 8 bases left in between. The V gene's germline CDR1 is SGDLS and CDR2 YYNGEE. This CDR3 reads CASSVDLQNYGYTF. The CDR3 nucleotides are TGTGCCAGCAGCGTAGATCTACAGAACTATGGCTACACCTTC.

The chain joins TRBV12-5 to TRBJ1-5, with 9 bases that match TRBD1. CDR1 and CDR2 from the germline V gene are LGHNT and FRNRAP. This CDR3 is 19 amino acids long. V shed 1 base, J shed 0 bases, and the junction held 10 bases outside the gene matches. In DNA, the CDR3 is TGTGCTAGTGGTTTGGCCAACTACGGGACAGGGTATAGCAATCAGCCCCAGCATTTT. Translated, it gives CASGLANYGTGYSNQPQHF.

The chain couples TRBV14 to TRBJ2-7; D is possibly TRBD1 (5 bases). V shed 5 bases and J shed 9 bases, with 14 bases lying between them. The germline V gene encodes CDR1 SGHDN and CDR2 FVKESK. The CDR3 covers 12 residues. The CDR3 is CASSATFTGQYF. The CDR3 nucleotides read TGTGCCAGCAGCGCGACTTTTACAGGGCAGTACTTC.

A single count supports this clone. The chain joins TRBV11-2 to TRBJ1-2; tentatively, D is TRBD1 (5 bases). Germline V gene sequence: CDR1 SGHAT, CDR2 FQNNGV. Trimming stripped 5 bases from V and 2 bases from J, with 6 bases between. This CDR3 spans 12 amino acids. CDR3 sequence: CASSRGNYGYTF. The CDR3 DNA reads TGTGCCAGCAGCCGGGGGAACTATGGCTACACCTTC. The complete variable domain, with remaining parts taken from reference TRBV11-2 and TRBJ1-2, reads EAGVAQSPRYKIIEKRQSVAFWCNPISGHATLYWYQQILGQGPKLLIQFQNNGVVDDSQLPKDRFSAERLKGVDSTLKIQPAKLEDSAVYLCASSRGNYGYTFGSGTRLTVV.

Only one count was recorded for this clone. The J gene is TRBJ2-7, the V gene TRBV7-3, with D perhaps given as TRBD1 or TRBD2 (7 bases each). V lost 5 bases and J lost 2, with 16 bases in between. This CDR3 is 15 amino acids long. CDR1 SGHTA and CDR2 FQGTGA come from the germline V gene. DNA for the CDR3: TGTGCCAGCAGCCGGGAGGCGGGACAGACCTACGAGCAGTACTTC. It yields the protein CASSREAGQTYEQYF.

V usage is TRBV6-4 and J usage is TRBJ1-2, with D unresolved. Germline V CDR1 and CDR2: MRHNA, SNTAGT. This CDR3 spans 13 amino acids. Trimming left V 4 bases short and J 6 bases short, with 12 bases between. The CDR3 bases are TGTGCCAGCAGTGTTACGTCGGGAGATGGCTACACCTTC. Translation: CASSVTSGDGYTF.

The chain combines TRBV23-1 with TRBJ2-2; D may be TRBD1 (5 bases). TRBV23-1 is flagged as an ORF with uncertain function. V lost 7 bases and J 7 bases, leaving 22 bases between the germline ends. The CDR3 is 16 residues long. The CDR3 sequence is CASKTFRVNVFGELFF. The CDR3 DNA follows: TGCGCCAGCAAGACCTTCAGGGTGAACGTTTTCGGGGAGCTGTTTTTT.

The chain uses TRBV27 and TRBJ1-5; D unresolved. The CDR3 extends over 13 amino acids. Trimming shortened V by 2 bases and J by 2 bases, and 4 bases separated the two germline ends. CDR1 and CDR2 from the germline V gene are MNHEY and SMNVEV (reference sequence). This CDR3 is CASSLLGNQPQHF. The DNA of the CDR3 is TGTGCCAGCAGTTTACTCGGCAATCAGCCCCAGCATTTT.

This sequence joins TRBV7-9 and TRBJ1-1; D is unclear. Germline CDR1 SEHNR, CDR2 FQNEAQ (reference sequence). Between the trimmed V and J ends, which lost 4 bases and 4 bases, there was a span of 13 bases. This CDR3 is 14 amino acids long. The DNA of the CDR3 is TGTGCCAGCAGCTATGCCGGAGCCTCCACTGAAGCTTTCTTT. Protein product: CASSYAGASTEAFF.

V gene TRBV5-4 combines with J gene TRBJ2-5, with 11 positions matching TRBD2. Germline assignment: CDR1 SGHNT and CDR2 YYREEE (reference sequence). The trim removed 4 bases at V and 5 bases at J, leaving 10 bases unmatched. CDR3 length: 16 residues. Written as DNA, the CDR3 is TGTGCCAGCAGCCTACGACTAGCGGGGATGGGGGAGACCCAGTACTTC. Amino acid sequence: CASSLRLAGMGETQYF.

The chain joins TRBV6-2 or TRBV6-3 to TRBJ1-1, with 10 bases lining up with TRBD1. The junction had 9 bases not matched to a gene; V was cut back by 2 bases and J by 3 bases. This CDR3 comprises 17 residues. Per the germline V gene, CDR1 is MNHEY and CDR2 is SVGEGT. Here the CDR3 reads CASSYAWGQGIDTEAFF. As DNA, the CDR3 is TGTGCCAGCAGTTACGCGTGGGGACAGGGGATTGACACTGAAGCTTTCTTT.

The chain links TRBV7-9 to TRBJ1-1, with 8 nucleotides matching TRBD1. Germline V gene lookup returns CDR1 SEHNR and CDR2 FQNEAQ (reference sequence). CDR3 length: 13 amino acids. J gave up 5 bases and V 8 bases, and 7 bases lay outside the gene matches. The CDR3 nucleotides are TGTGCCAGCGCTCAGGGGGCAAGGACTGAAGCTTTCTTT. Its protein product is CASAQGARTEAFF.

CDR3 in DNA: TGTGCCAGCAGCCCTCTTGAGGGGGATGTAAACATTCAGTACTTC. It yields the protein CASSPLEGDVNIQYF. V gene TRBV7-3 combines with J gene TRBJ2-4; D possibly corresponds to TRBD1 (6 bases). The CDR3 contains 15 residues. Trimming shortened V by 5 bases and J by 6 bases, and 17 bases separated the two germline ends. CDR1 is SGHTA and CDR2 is FQGTGA in the germline V gene. Full variable domain (remainder filled in from reference TRBV7-3 and TRBJ2-4): GAGVSQTPSNKVTEKGKYVELRCDPISGHTALYWYRQSLGQGPEFLIYFQGTGAADDSGLPNDRFFAVRPEGSVSTLKIQRTERGDSAVYLCASSPLEGDVNIQYFGAGTRLSVL.